This entry features one TCR beta chain sequence. This record comes from a study of blood T cell repertoires in COVID-19. At the level of the study: Specimens from acute and convalescent COVID-19 originated in the United States, Italy and Spain. Sample material is recorded as cDNA or gDNA derived from T cells, B-cell-depleted T cells, or PBMCs.

CDR3 length: 15 amino acids. The trim removed 3 bases at V and 10 bases at J, leaving 8 bases unmatched. The germline V gene encodes CDR1 LNHNV and CDR2 YYDKDF (reference sequence). Authors' analysis steps: Using reference gene primer amplification, nucleated cell counts were estimated. Profiled with immunoSEQ multiplex PCR; TCRdb holds only in-frame clones, not every one. V and J calls plus clone size are reproduced from that table; the DNA served to infer D and trimming. The data hold 43,000 or so clones, with approximately 80% observed a single time. Input material: peripheral blood. The sequence derives from a woman aged 60-75 years with acute or convalescent COVID-19. The J gene is TRBJ1-6, the V gene TRBV15; the match to TRBD1 covers 8 bases. The CDR3 DNA reads as TGTGCCACCAGCAGCCTGGGACAGGAGGAGTCACCCCTCCACTTT. As protein: CATSSLGQEESPLHF.